Given below is one TCR beta chain in context. Its antigen is not identified. MiXCR was run by TCRdb on the 5' RACE reads, yielding one entry per CDR3 protein. The table records more than 450,000 distinct CDR3 sequences, about a sixth of them present only once. These data originate in a study of T-cell memory formation after mild COVID-19. Study as a whole: Each donor largely had its own TCR clusters. General study findings and limits: In pre-infection memory, a portion of responding clones appeared, which suggested that cross-reactive memory joined.

The sample was PBMCs or a T cell subset sorted from them (not recorded which). This sequence originates from an adult woman who had mild COVID-19 (a few samples of this study predate the infection). Cell type and time point are not known.

Here the CDR3 DNA reads TGTGCCACCAGCGGGCCCTCCAGACTAGCGGGGGGAATGGTAAATACGCAGTATTTT. As protein: CATSGPSRLAGGMVNTQYF. The rearrangement uses TRBV15 and TRBJ2-3; TRBD2 aligns across 13 bases. The CDR3 is 19 amino acids. CDR1 and CDR2 from the germline V gene are LNHNV and YYDKDF (reference sequence). Unmatched junction bases numbered 18, after V lost 5 bases and J lost 7 bases. The entire variable domain, with the rest obtained from reference TRBV15 and TRBJ2-3, is as follows: DAMVIQNPRYQVTQFGKPVTLSCSQTLNHNVMYWYQQKSSQAPKLLFHYYDKDFNNEADTPDNFQSRRPNTSFCFLDIRSPGLGDTAMYLCATSGPSRLAGGMVNTQYFGPGTRLTVL.